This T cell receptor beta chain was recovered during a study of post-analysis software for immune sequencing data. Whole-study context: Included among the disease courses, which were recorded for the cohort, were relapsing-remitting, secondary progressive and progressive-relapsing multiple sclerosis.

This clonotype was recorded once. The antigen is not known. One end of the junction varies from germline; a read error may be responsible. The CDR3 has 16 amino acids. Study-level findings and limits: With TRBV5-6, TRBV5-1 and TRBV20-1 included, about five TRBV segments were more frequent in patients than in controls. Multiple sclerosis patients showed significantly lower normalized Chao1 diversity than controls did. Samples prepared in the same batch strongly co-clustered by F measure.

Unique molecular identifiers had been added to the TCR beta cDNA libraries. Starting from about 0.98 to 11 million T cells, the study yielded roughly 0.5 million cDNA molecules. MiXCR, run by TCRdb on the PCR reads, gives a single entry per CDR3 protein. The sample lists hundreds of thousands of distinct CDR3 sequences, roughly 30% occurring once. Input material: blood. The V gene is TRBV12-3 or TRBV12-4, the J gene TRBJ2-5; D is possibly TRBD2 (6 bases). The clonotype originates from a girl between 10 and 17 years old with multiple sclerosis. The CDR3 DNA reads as TGTGCCAACAGTCCTGGGATAGCGGCGAGCGAAGAGACCCAGTACTTC. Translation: CANSPGIAASEETQYF.